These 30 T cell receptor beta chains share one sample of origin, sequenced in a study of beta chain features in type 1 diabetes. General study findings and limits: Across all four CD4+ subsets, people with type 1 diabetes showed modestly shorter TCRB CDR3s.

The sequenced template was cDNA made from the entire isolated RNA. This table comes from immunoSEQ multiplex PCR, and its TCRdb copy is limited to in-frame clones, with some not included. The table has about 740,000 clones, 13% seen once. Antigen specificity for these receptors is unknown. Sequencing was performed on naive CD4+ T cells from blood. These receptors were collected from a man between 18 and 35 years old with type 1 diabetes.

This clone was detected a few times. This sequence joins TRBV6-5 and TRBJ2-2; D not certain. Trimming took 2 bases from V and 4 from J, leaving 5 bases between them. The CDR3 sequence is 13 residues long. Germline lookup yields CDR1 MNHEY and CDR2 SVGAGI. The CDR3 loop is CASSYPTTGELFF. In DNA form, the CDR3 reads TGTGCCAGCAGTTACCCGACCACCGGGGAGCTGTTTTTT.

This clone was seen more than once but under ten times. The CDR3 DNA follows: TGTGCCAGCAGTTACTCGAAGCAGGGGAACACTGAAGCTTTCTTT. Translation gives CASSYSKQGNTEAFF. The chain carries TRBV6-6 and TRBJ1-1, with a weak D call TRBD1 (5 bases). The V and J ends lost 0 bases and 1 base respectively, with 9 bases between them. Per germline, CDR1 MNHNY and CDR2 SVGAGI (reference sequence). This CDR3 is 15 amino acids long.

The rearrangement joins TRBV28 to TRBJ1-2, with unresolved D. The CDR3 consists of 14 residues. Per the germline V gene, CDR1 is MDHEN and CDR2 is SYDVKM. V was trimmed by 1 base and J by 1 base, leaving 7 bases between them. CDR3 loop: CASSLSGSNYGYTF. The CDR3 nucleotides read TGTGCCAGCAGTTTATCGGGCAGTAACTATGGCTACACCTTC.

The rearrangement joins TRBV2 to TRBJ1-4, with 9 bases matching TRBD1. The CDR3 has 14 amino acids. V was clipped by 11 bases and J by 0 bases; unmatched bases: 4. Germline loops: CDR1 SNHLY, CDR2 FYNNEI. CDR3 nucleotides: TGTGCCGGGGGACAGGGATCAACTAATGAAAAACTGTTTTTT. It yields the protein CAGGQGSTNEKLFF.

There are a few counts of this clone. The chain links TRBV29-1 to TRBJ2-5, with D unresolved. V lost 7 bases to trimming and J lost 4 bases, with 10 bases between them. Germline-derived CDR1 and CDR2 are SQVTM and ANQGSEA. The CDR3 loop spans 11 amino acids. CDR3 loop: CSDSRGETQYF. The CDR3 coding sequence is TGCAGCGACAGTAGAGGAGAGACCCAGTACTTC.

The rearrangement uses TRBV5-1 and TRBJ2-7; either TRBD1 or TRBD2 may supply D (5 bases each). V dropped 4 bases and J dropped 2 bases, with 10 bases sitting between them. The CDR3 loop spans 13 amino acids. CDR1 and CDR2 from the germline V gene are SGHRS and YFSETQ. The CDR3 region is CASSRDVAYEQYF. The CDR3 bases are TGCGCCAGCAGCAGGGACGTAGCCTACGAGCAGTACTTC.

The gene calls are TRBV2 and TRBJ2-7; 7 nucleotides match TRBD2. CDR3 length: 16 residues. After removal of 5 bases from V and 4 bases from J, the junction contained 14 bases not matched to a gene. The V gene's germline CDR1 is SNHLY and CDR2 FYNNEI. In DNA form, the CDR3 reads TGTGCCAGCAGTCCCCCATATGGGGGGGAAAGGTACGAGCAGTACTTC. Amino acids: CASSPPYGGERYEQYF.

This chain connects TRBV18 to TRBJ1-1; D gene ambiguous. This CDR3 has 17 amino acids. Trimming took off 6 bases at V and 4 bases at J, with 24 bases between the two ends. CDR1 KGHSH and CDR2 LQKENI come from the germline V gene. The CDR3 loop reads CASSPSVLSGVGTEAFF. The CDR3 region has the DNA TGTGCCAGCTCTCCTTCCGTACTCTCTGGGGTAGGCACTGAAGCTTTCTTT.

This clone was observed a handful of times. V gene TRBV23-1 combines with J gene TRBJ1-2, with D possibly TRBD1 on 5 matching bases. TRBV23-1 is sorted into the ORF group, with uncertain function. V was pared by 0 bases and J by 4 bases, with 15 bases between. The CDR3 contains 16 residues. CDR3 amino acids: CASSQSDHGAPYGYTF. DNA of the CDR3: TGCGCCAGCAGTCAATCAGATCACGGGGCCCCCTATGGCTACACCTTC.

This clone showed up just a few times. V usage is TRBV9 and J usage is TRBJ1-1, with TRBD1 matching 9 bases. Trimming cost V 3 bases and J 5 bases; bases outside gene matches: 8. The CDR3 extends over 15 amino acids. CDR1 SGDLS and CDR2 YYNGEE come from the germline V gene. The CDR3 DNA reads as TGTGCCAGCAGCGAGAGGGGACAGGGTGGTACTGAAGCTTTCTTT. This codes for CASSERGQGGTEAFF.

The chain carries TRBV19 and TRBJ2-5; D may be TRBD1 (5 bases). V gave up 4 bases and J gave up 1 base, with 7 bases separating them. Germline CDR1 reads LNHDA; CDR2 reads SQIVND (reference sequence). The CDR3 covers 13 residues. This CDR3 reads CASSTTVQETQYF. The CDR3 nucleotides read TGTGCCAGTAGTACGACAGTCCAAGAGACCCAGTACTTC.

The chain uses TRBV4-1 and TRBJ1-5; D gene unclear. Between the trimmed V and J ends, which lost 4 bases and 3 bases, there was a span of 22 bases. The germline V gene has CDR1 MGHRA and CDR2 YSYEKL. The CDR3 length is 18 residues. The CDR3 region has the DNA TGCGCCAGCAGCCCACAACAAGGGCCCAGGCTGAACAATCAGCCCCAGCATTTT. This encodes CASSPQQGPRLNNQPQHF.

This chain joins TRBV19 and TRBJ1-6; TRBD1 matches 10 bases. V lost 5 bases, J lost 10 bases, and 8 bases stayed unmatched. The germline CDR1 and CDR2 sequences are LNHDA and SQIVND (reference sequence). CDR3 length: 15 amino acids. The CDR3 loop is CASSSKTGGESPLHF. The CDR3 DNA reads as TGTGCCAGTAGTTCAAAGACAGGGGGCGAGTCACCCCTCCACTTT.

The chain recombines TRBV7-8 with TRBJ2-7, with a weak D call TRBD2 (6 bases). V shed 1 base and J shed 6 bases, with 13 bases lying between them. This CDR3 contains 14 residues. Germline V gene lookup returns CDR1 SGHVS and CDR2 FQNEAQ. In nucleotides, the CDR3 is TGTGCCAGCAGCTTAGTTGAACTAGCAAGCGAGCAGTACTTC. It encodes CASSLVELASEQYF. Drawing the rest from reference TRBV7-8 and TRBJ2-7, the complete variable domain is GAGVSQSPRYKVAKRGQDVALRCDPISGHVSLFWYQQALGQGPEFLTYFQNEAQLDKSGLPSDRFFAERPEGSVSTLKIQRTQQEDSAVYLCASSLVELASEQYFGPGTRLTVT.

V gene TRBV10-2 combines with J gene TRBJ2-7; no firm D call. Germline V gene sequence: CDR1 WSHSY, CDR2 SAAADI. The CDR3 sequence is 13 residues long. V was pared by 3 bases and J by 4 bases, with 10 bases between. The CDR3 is CASSEVSPYEQYF. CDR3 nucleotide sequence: TGCGCCAGCAGTGAAGTAAGCCCATACGAGCAGTACTTC.

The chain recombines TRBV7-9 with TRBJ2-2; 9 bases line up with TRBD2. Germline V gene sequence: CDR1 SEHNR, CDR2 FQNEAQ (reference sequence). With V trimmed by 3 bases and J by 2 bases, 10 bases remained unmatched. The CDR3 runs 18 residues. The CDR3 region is CASSFSPGTSFNTGELFF. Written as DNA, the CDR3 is TGTGCCAGCAGCTTTAGTCCAGGGACTAGCTTTAACACCGGGGAGCTGTTTTTT.

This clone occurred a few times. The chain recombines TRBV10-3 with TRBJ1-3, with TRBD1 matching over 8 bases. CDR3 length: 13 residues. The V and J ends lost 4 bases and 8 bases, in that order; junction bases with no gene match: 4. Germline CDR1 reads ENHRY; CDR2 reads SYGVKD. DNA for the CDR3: TGTGCCATCAGTGGGGGACAGGTGGACACCATATATTTT. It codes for CAISGGQVDTIYF.

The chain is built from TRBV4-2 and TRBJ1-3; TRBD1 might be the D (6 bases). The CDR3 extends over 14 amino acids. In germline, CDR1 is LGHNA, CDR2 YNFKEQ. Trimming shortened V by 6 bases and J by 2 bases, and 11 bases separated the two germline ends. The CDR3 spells CASRKGGTGNTIYF. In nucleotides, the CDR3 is TGTGCCAGCAGAAAAGGGGGTACTGGAAACACCATATATTTT.

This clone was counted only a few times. The CDR3: CASHGQAETQYF. The CDR3 DNA reads as TGTGCCAGCCACGGACAGGCCGAGACCCAGTACTTC. The rearrangement links TRBV18 to TRBJ2-5; 7 bases match TRBD1. The V segment lost 8 bases and the J segment 5 bases; nucleotides outside the gene matches: 5. CDR1 and CDR2 (germline): KGHSH, LQKENI. This CDR3 has 12 residues.

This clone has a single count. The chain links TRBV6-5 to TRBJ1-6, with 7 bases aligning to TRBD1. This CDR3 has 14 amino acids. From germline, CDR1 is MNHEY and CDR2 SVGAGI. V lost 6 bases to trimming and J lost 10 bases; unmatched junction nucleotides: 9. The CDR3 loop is CASSRDTGASPLHF. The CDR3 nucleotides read TGTGCCAGCAGCCGTGATACAGGGGCCTCACCCCTCCACTTT.

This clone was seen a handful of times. CDR3 residues: CSVGGGWDEQYF. CDR3 coding DNA: TGCAGCGTTGGAGGGGGTTGGGACGAGCAGTACTTC. This sequence joins TRBV29-1 and TRBJ2-7, with a weak D call TRBD1 (6 bases). Germline V gives CDR1 SQVTM, CDR2 ANQGSEA. The CDR3 contains 12 residues. Deletions cut 4 bases from V and 5 bases from J, with 12 bases between.

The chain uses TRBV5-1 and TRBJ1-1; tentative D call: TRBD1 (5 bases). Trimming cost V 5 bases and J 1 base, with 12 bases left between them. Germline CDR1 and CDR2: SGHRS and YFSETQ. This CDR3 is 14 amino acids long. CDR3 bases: TGCGCCAGCAGTGTCGGGGGGTCGAACACTGAAGCTTTCTTT. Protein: CASSVGGSNTEAFF.

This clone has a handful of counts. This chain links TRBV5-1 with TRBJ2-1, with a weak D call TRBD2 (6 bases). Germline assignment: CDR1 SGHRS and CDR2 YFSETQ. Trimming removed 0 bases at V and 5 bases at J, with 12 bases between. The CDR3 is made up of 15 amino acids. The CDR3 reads CASSLGAGGDNEQFF. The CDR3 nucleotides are TGCGCCAGCAGCTTGGGAGCGGGCGGCGACAATGAGCAGTTCTTC.

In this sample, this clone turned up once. The CDR3 DNA reads TGTGCCAGCAGCACAGGGGCCACTAATGAAAAACTGTTTTTT. It specifies CASSTGATNEKLFF. This chain links TRBV7-6 with TRBJ1-4; 7 bases match TRBD1. The V and J ends lost 5 bases and 2 bases, in that order; junction bases with no gene match: 2. The germline V gene encodes CDR1 SGHVS and CDR2 FNYEAQ. The CDR3 extends over 14 amino acids.

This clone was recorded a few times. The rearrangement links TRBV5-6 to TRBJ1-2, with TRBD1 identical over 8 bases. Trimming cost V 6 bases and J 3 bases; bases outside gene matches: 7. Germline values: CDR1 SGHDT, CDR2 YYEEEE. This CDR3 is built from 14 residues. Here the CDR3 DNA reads TGTGCCAGCACCTCATCAGGGGGCTACTATGGCTACACCTTC. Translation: CASTSSGGYYGYTF.

CDR3: CAWNLEGATNEKLFF. CDR3 nucleotide sequence: TGTGCCTGGAATTTAGAGGGGGCAACTAATGAAAAACTGTTTTTT. This sequence joins TRBV30 and TRBJ1-4; a possible D gene is TRBD1 (6 bases). Per the germline V gene, CDR1 is GTSNPN and CDR2 is SVGIG (reference sequence). This CDR3 is 15 amino acids long. Trimming pared 4 bases from V and 0 bases from J, leaving 12 bases between.

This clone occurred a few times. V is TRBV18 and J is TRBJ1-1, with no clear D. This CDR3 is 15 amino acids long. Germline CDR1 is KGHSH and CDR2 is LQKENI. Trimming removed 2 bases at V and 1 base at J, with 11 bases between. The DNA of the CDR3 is TGTGCCAGCTCACCAGCACAGCCAAAGAACACTGAAGCTTTCTTT. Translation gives CASSPAQPKNTEAFF.

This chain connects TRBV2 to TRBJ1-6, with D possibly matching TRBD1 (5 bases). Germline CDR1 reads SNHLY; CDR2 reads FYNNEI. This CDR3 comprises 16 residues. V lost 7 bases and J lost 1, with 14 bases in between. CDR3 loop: CASMGGGSSYNSPLHF. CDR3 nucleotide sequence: TGTGCCAGCATGGGGGGGGGTTCATCCTATAATTCACCCCTCCACTTT.

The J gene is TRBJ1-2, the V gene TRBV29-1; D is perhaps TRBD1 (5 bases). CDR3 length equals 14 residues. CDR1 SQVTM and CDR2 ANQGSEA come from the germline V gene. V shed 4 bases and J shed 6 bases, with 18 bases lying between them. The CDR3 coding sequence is TGCAGCGTTGGGGCTTTAGGAGGGACGAATGGCTACACCTTC. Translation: CSVGALGGTNGYTF.

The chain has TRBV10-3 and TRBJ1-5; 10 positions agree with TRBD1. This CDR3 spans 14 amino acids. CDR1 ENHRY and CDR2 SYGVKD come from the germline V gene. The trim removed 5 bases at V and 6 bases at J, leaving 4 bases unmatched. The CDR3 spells CAISPGQGSQPQHF. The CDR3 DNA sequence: TGTGCCATCAGTCCGGGACAGGGGAGTCAGCCCCAGCATTTT.